One and the same sample provided the 22 T cell receptor beta chains below, sequenced in a study of OX40 agonist ivuxolimab in advanced cancers. Repertoires were generated with immunoSEQ multiplex PCR, while TCRdb's copy carries only in-frame clones and drops some. The data show tens of thousands of clones, with roughly 87% seen just once and approximately 6% held by the top ten. Here the sequenced sample was CD4+ or CD8+ T cells sorted from blood, taken in a trial of the OX40 agonist ivuxolimab. Source of these receptors: an adult with an advanced solid tumor such as melanoma, head and neck, liver or kidney cancer.

The rearrangement joins TRBV2 to TRBJ2-2; D call uncertain. The ends were cut back, 4 bases at V and 7 bases at J, with 7 bases in the middle. The CDR3 consists of 12 residues. Germline lookup yields CDR1 SNHLY and CDR2 FYNNEI. CDR3: CASSVGNGELFF. The CDR3 DNA follows: TGTGCCAGCAGTGTGGGGAACGGGGAGCTGTTTTTT.

The rearrangement links TRBV4-1 to TRBJ2-7, with D tentatively TRBD2 (6 bases). Germline loops: CDR1 MGHRA, CDR2 YSYEKL. V lost 1 base, J lost 7 bases, and 14 bases lay in between. The CDR3 length is 14 residues. The CDR3 bases are TGCGCCAGCAGCCAAGGCTCGGGAGTTCGAGAGCAGTACTTC. It specifies CASSQGSGVREQYF.

V usage is TRBV6-4 and J usage is TRBJ2-7; D is unresolved. The V and J ends lost 0 bases and 8 bases respectively, with 8 bases between them. Germline CDR1 and CDR2: MRHNA and SNTAGT. There are 12 residues in the CDR3. The CDR3 reads CASSDSVPKQYF. DNA of the CDR3: TGTGCCAGCAGTGACTCGGTGCCGAAGCAGTACTTC.

This clone was seen just once. The chain joins TRBV5-5 to TRBJ1-3, with 7 bases lining up with TRBD1. V lost 4 bases and J lost 0; bases outside the gene matches: 4. CDR1 is SGHKS, CDR2 YYEKEE, per germline (reference sequence). The CDR3 has 15 amino acids. The CDR3 reads CASSLGTASGNTIYF. DNA for the CDR3: TGTGCCAGCAGCCTAGGGACAGCCTCTGGAAACACCATATATTTT.

This sequence joins TRBV29-1 and TRBJ2-1, with 13 positions matching TRBD2. Germline V gene lookup returns CDR1 SQVTM and CDR2 ANQGSEA. The CDR3 contains 16 residues. Trimming at V came to 7 bases and at J to 0 bases, leaving 6 bases not matched to a gene. Here the CDR3 reads CSALGLAGSSYNEQFF. DNA of the CDR3: TGCAGCGCCCTGGGACTAGCGGGAAGCTCCTACAATGAGCAGTTCTTC.

The chain employs TRBV7-6 and TRBJ1-1; D is perhaps TRBD1 (6 bases). Deletions cut 5 bases from V and 0 bases from J, with 16 bases between. Germline V lookup: CDR1 SGHVS, CDR2 FNYEAQ. The CDR3 loop spans 16 amino acids. CDR3 loop: CASSHYRDSVNTEAFF. In DNA, the CDR3 is TGTGCCAGCAGCCACTACAGGGATTCGGTGAACACTGAAGCTTTCTTT. Together with reference TRBV7-6 and TRBJ1-1, the CDR3 gives the full variable domain: GAGVSQSPRYKVTKRGQDVALRCDPISGHVSLYWYRQALGQGPEFLTYFNYEAQQDKSGLPNDRFSAERPEGSISTLTIQRTEQRDSAMYRCASSHYRDSVNTEAFFGQGTRLTVV.

The rearrangement joins TRBV7-6 to TRBJ1-1, with 7 bases that match TRBD1. The CDR3 is 14 amino acids. The ends lost 3 bases at V and 5 bases at J; junction bases unmatched: 6. Germline V gene lookup returns CDR1 SGHVS and CDR2 FNYEAQ. The CDR3 sequence is CASSFEQGDTEAFF. The CDR3 bases are TGTGCCAGCAGCTTTGAGCAGGGGGATACTGAAGCTTTCTTT.

V and J are TRBV30 and TRBJ2-1, with 10 nucleotides matching TRBD2. This CDR3 has 16 residues. The germline CDR1 and CDR2 sequences are GTSNPN and SVGIG (reference sequence). J was trimmed by 8 bases and V by 2 bases; bases with no gene match: 12. This chain's CDR3 is CAWSLAGGAIFDEQFF. DNA of the CDR3: TGTGCCTGGAGTTTAGCGGGAGGAGCGATTTTCGATGAGCAGTTCTTC.

V usage is TRBV7-9 and J usage is TRBJ2-7; possible D gene TRBD1, 5 bases. CDR1 is SEHNR and CDR2 is FQNEAQ in the germline V gene (reference sequence). The ends were cut back, 0 bases at V and 0 bases at J, with 15 bases in the middle. This CDR3 has 17 residues. The CDR3 sequence: CASSLAGQGLSSYEQYF. The CDR3 bases are TGTGCCAGCAGCTTAGCGGGGCAGGGTCTTTCCTCCTACGAGCAGTACTTC.

CDR3 sequence: CASSGEGLTAYEQYF. Written as DNA, the CDR3 is TGTGCCAGCAGCGGCGAAGGACTCACCGCCTACGAGCAGTACTTC. The V call is TRBV7-6, the J call TRBJ2-7, with D possibly being TRBD2 (5 bases). Trimming stripped 5 bases from V and 2 bases from J, with 16 bases between. The germline V gene encodes CDR1 SGHVS and CDR2 FNYEAQ. This CDR3 region has 15 residues. The full variable domain, rest sourced from reference TRBV7-6 and TRBJ2-7, is GAGVSQSPRYKVTKRGQDVALRCDPISGHVSLYWYRQALGQGPEFLTYFNYEAQQDKSGLPNDRFSAERPEGSISTLTIQRTEQRDSAMYRCASSGEGLTAYEQYFGPGTRLTVT.

This clone was observed a handful of times. The chain combines TRBV29-1 with TRBJ2-2; D not resolved. Trimming removed 1 base at V and 1 base at J, with 10 bases between. Germline CDR1 reads SQVTM; CDR2 reads ANQGSEA. The CDR3 has 15 amino acids. The CDR3 region has the DNA TGCAGCGTTGAAGTAACACCCGTGAACACCGGGGAGCTGTTTTTT. Residues: CSVEVTPVNTGELFF.

As regards this clone: At one of its ends the junction is not consistent with the germline gene, which may arise from a read error. This chain uses TRBV11-2 with TRBJ2-1; D gene uncertain. The CDR3 spans 15 residues. The V gene's germline CDR1 is SGHAT and CDR2 FQNNGV. The CDR3 is CASSRYRFQANGQFF. The DNA of the CDR3 is TGTGCCAGCAGCCGATATCGGTTCCAAGCGAATGGGCAGTTCTTC.

The V and J genes are TRBV27 and TRBJ1-3, with 9 bases lining up with TRBD1. The V gene's germline CDR1 is MNHEY and CDR2 SMNVEV (reference sequence). The CDR3 runs to 14 residues. V lost 5 bases and J lost 8; bases outside the gene matches: 7. In DNA, the CDR3 is TGTGCCAGCAGTCCCTTACAGGGGGCAGACACCATATATTTT. Amino acid sequence: CASSPLQGADTIYF.

The CDR3 loop is CASSSTGTGYYEQYF. The CDR3 nucleotides are TGTGCCAGCAGCTCGACCGGGACAGGTTACTACGAGCAGTACTTC. V and J are TRBV5-6 and TRBJ2-7; TRBD1 aligns across 8 bases. Looked up from germline, CDR1 is SGHDT and CDR2 is YYEEEE. The CDR3 has 15 amino acids. J gave up 3 bases and V 3 bases, and 8 bases lay outside the gene matches.

This chain links TRBV9 with TRBJ2-3, with 7 bases aligning to TRBD2. CDR3 size: 16 residues. Germline CDR1 reads SGDLS; CDR2 reads YYNGEE. V dropped 0 bases and J dropped 2; count of bases not matched to a gene: 6. The CDR3 protein is CASSVEGLAVTDTQYF. The CDR3 region has the DNA TGTGCCAGCAGCGTAGAGGGGCTAGCGGTCACAGATACGCAGTATTTT.

The CDR3 DNA is TGTGCCAGCAGAGGCCCTATGAATGAGCAGTTCTTC. It encodes CASRGPMNEQFF. The V gene is TRBV5-4, the J gene TRBJ2-1, with no clear D. The CDR3 consists of 12 residues. CDR1 SGHNT and CDR2 YYREEE come from the germline V gene (reference sequence). Trimming removed 5 bases at V and 7 bases at J, with 10 bases between.

This chain uses TRBV29-1 with TRBJ1-2; the D gene is possibly TRBD1 (5 bases). Trimming left V 0 bases short and J 4 bases short, with 15 bases between. Per the germline V gene, CDR1 is SQVTM and CDR2 is ANQGSEA. CDR3 length: 15 amino acids. DNA of the CDR3: TGCAGCGTTGAAGATCGGACGGGACCGAGCTATGGCTACACCTTC. Its protein is CSVEDRTGPSYGYTF.

This chain uses TRBV29-1 with TRBJ2-1; 7 bases map to TRBD1. The CDR3 spans 14 residues. Trimming took 6 bases from V and 6 from J; bases not matched to a gene: 11. CDR1 SQVTM and CDR2 ANQGSEA come from the germline V gene. The CDR3 nucleotides read TGCAGCGTCAGGGGGTCTAGTTATCGCAATGAGCAGTTCTTC. This translates into CSVRGSSYRNEQFF.

The genes are TRBV10-1 and TRBJ2-1; 7 positions match TRBD1. Looked up from germline, CDR1 is WNHNN and CDR2 is SYGVQD (reference sequence). Losses at the gene ends were 0 bases for V and 8 bases for J; bases not matched to a gene: 10. There are 16 residues in the CDR3. The CDR3 nucleotides read TGCGCCAGCAGTGAGTCCCCCGTGAAGGGGGCGGATGAGCAGTTCTTC. Translation gives CASSESPVKGADEQFF.

This chain links TRBV28 with TRBJ1-3; TRBD1 matches at 8 bases. V shed 10 bases, J shed 3 bases, and the junction held 5 bases outside the gene matches. This CDR3 has 13 amino acids. Germline CDR1 and CDR2: MDHEN and SYDVKM. CDR3: CATFTGGGNTIYF. The CDR3 DNA reads TGTGCCACCTTCACAGGGGGTGGAAACACCATATATTTT.

The sample holds a few counts of this clone. This rearrangement joins TRBV28 to TRBJ1-6; D gene ambiguous. The CDR3 contains 14 residues. Trimming shortened V by 7 bases and J by 4 bases, and 11 bases separated the two germline ends. CDR1 is MDHEN, CDR2 SYDVKM, per germline. CDR3 sequence (DNA): TGTGCCAGCACTCGGCAGGAGTATAATTCACCCCTCCACTTT. As protein: CASTRQEYNSPLHF.

The rearrangement uses TRBV28 and TRBJ2-5; 9 nucleotides line up with TRBD1. V was pared by 6 bases and J by 2 bases, with 16 bases of the junction left unmatched. This CDR3 has 18 residues. Germline V gene sequence: CDR1 MDHEN, CDR2 SYDVKM. The CDR3 coding sequence is TGTGCCAGCAGCCCCCGGAAGGGAGTGACAGGGGGTCAAGAGACCCAGTACTTC. It is translated as CASSPRKGVTGGQETQYF.